The present entry profiles one T cell receptor beta chain with its context. CDR3 size: 14 residues. With V trimmed by 5 bases and J by 7 bases, 10 bases remained unmatched. Per the germline V gene, CDR1 is MNHEY and CDR2 is SMNVEV (reference sequence). The data stem from a study of blood T cell repertoires in COVID-19. Study summary: From T cells, B-cell-depleted T cells, or PBMCs came the material, which was cDNA or gDNA.

Only in-frame clones appear in the TCRdb table, and some are missing; sequencing was by immunoSEQ multiplex PCR. The table lists about 220,000 clones, around 82% of them singletons, with over 3.5% in the top ten. The V and J genes are TRBV27 and TRBJ1-2; the match to TRBD1 covers 7 bases. The sequence came from a woman between 65 and 79 years old with acute or convalescent COVID-19. The sequenced sample was peripheral blood. The CDR3 spells CASSVRDSSSGYTF. CDR3 in DNA: TGTGCCAGCAGTGTAAGGGACAGCTCCTCTGGCTACACCTTC.